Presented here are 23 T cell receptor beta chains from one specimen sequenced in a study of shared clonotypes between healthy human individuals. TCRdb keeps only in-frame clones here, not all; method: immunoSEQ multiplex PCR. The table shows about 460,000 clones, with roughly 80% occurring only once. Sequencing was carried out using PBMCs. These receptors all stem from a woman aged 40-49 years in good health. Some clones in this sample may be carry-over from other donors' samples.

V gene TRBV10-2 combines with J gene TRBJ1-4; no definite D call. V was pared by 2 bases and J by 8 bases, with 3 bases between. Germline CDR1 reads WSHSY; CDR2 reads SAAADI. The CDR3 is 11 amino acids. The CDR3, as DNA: TGCGCCAGCAGTGAGGGGGAAAAACTGTTTTTT. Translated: CASSEGEKLFF.

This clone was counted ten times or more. CDR3 residues: CASSDSYNEQFF. CDR3 sequence (DNA): TGTGCCAGTAGCGACAGCTACAATGAGCAGTTCTTC. The V and J genes are TRBV19 and TRBJ2-1; maybe TRBD1 (5 bases). V lost 6 bases to trimming and J lost 3 bases, with 6 bases between them. Per the germline V gene, CDR1 is LNHDA and CDR2 is SQIVND (reference sequence). The CDR3 is made up of 12 amino acids. Looking up the rest from reference TRBV19 and TRBJ2-1 gives the full variable domain: DGGITQSPKYLFRKEGQNVTLSCEQNLNHDAMYWYRQDPGQGLRLIYYSQIVNDFQKGDIAEGYSVSREKKESFPLTVTSAQKNPTAFYLCASSDSYNEQFFGPGTRLTVL.

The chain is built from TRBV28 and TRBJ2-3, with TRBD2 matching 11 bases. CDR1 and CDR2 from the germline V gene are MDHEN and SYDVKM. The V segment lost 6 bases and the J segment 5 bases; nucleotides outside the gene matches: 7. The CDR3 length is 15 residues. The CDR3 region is CASRSLAGDEDTQYF. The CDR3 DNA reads TGTGCCAGCAGGTCACTAGCGGGAGATGAAGATACGCAGTATTTT.

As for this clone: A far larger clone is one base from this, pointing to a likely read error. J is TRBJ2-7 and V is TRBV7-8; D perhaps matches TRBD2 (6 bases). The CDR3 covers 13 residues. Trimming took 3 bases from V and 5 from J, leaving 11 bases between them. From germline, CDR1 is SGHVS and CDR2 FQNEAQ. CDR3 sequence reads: CASSFGTSHEQYF. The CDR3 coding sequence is TGTGCCAGCAGCTTTGGGACTTCCCACGAGCAGTACTTC.

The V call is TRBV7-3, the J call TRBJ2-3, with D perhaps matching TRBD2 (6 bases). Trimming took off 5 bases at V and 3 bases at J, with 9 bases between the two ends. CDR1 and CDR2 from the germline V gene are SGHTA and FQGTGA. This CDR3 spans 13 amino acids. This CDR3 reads CASSREWTDTQYF. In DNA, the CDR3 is TGTGCCAGCAGCCGGGAGTGGACAGATACGCAGTATTTT.

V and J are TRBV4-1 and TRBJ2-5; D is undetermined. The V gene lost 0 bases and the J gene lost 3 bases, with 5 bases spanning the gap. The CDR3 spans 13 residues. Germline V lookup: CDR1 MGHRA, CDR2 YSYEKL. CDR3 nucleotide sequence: TGCGCCAGCAGCCAAGATGGCGAAGAGACCCAGTACTTC. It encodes CASSQDGEETQYF.

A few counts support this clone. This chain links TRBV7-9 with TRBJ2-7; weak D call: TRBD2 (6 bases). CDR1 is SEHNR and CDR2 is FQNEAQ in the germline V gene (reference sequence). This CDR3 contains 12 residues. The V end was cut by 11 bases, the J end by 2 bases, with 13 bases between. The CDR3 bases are TGTGCCGCCGGGACTCCACCCTACGAGCAGTACTTC. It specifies CAAGTPPYEQYF.

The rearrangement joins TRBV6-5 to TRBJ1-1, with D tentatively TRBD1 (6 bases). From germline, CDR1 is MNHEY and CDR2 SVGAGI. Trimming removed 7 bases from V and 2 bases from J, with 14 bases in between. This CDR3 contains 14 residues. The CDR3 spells CASKQGRRNTEAFF. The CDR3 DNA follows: TGTGCCAGCAAACAGGGTCGCCGTAACACTGAAGCTTTCTTT.

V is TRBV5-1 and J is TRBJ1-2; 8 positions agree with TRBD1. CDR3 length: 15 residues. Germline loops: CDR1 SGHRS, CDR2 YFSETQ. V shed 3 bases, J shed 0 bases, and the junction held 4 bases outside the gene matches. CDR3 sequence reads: CASSSTGDSNYGYTF. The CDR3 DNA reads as TGCGCCAGCAGCTCGACAGGGGACTCTAACTATGGCTACACCTTC.

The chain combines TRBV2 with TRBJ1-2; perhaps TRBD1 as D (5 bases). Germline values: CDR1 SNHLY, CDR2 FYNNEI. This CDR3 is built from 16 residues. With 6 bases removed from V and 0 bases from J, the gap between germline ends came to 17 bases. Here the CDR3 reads CASRETPGLSNYGYTF. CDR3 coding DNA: TGTGCCAGCAGGGAGACACCGGGACTCTCTAACTATGGCTACACCTTC.

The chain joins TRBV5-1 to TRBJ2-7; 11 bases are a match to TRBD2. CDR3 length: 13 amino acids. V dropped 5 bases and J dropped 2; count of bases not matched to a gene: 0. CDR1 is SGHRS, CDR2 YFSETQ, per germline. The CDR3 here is CASRTSGAYEQYF. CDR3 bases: TGCGCCAGCAGGACTAGCGGGGCCTACGAGCAGTACTTC.

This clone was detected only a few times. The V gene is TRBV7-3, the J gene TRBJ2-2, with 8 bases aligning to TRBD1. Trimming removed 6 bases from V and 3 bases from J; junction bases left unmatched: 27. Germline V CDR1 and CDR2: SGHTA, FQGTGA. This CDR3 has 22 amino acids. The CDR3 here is CASRDRVCFYMLRVDYTGELFF. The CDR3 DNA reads TGTGCCAGCAGGGACAGGGTCTGTTTTTATATGTTGCGGGTTGATTACACCGGGGAGCTGTTTTTT. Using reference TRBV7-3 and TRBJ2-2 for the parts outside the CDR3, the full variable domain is GAGVSQTPSNKVTEKGKYVELRCDPISGHTALYWYRQSLGQGPEFLIYFQGTGAADDSGLPNDRFFAVRPEGSVSTLKIQRTERGDSAVYLCASRDRVCFYMLRVDYTGELFFGEGSRLTVL.

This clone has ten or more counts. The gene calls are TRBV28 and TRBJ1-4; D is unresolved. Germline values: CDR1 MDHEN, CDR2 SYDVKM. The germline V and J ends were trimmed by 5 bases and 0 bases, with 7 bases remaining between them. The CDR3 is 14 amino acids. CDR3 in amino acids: CASSRVATNEKLFF. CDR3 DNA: TGTGCCAGCAGTCGAGTTGCAACTAATGAAAAACTGTTTTTT.

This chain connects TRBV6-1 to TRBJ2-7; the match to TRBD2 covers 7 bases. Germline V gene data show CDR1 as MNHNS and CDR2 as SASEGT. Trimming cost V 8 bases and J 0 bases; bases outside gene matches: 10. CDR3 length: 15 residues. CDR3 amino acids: CASSRSSGDSYEQYF. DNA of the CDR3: TGTGCCAGCTCGAGGTCCAGCGGGGACTCCTACGAGCAGTACTTC.

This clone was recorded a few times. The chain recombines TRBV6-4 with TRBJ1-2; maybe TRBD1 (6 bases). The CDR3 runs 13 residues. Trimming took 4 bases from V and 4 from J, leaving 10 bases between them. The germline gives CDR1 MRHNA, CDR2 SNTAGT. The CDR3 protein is CASSAGVGYGYTF. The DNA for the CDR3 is TGTGCCAGCAGTGCAGGGGTCGGCTATGGCTACACCTTC.

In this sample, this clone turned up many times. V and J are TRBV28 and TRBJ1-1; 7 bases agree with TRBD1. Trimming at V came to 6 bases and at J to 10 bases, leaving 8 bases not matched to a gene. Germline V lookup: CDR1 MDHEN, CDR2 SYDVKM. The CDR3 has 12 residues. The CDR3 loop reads CASRGDRDGAFF. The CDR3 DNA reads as TGTGCCAGCAGGGGAGACAGGGATGGAGCTTTCTTT.

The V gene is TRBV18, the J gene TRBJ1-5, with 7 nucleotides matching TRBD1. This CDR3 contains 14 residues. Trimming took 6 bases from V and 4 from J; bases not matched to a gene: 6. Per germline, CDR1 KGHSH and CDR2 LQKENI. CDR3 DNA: TGTGCCAGCTCCCCAGACAGGGCTAATCAGCCCCAGCATTTT. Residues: CASSPDRANQPQHF.

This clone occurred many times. In nucleotides, the CDR3 is TGTGCCAGCTCGGGACTAGCGAGCTACGAGCAGTACTTC. This sequence encodes CASSGLASYEQYF. The rearrangement joins TRBV19 to TRBJ2-7; 10 bases are shared with TRBD2. V lost 9 bases to trimming and J lost 3 bases; unmatched junction nucleotides: 5. This CDR3 is 13 amino acids long. Looked up from germline, CDR1 is LNHDA and CDR2 is SQIVND (reference sequence).

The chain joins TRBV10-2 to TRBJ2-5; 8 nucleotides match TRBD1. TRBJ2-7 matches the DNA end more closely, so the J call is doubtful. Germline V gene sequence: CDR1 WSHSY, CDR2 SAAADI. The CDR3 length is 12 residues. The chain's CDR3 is CASRDRAYEQYF. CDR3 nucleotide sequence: TGCGCCAGCAGGGACAGGGCGTACGAGCAGTACTTC.

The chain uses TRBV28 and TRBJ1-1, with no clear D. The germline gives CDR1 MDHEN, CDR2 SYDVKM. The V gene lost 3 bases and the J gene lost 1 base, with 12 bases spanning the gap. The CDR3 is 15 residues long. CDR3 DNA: TGTGCCAGCAGTTTGGGTCCCCTCGGGAACACTGAAGCTTTCTTT. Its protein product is CASSLGPLGNTEAFF.

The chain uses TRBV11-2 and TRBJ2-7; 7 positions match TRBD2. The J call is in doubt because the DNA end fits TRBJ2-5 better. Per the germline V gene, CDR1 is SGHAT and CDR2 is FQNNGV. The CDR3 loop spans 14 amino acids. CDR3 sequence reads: CASSPGGRQETQYF. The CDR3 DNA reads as TGTGCCAGCAGCCCGGGGGGTCGTCAAGAGACCCAGTACTTC.

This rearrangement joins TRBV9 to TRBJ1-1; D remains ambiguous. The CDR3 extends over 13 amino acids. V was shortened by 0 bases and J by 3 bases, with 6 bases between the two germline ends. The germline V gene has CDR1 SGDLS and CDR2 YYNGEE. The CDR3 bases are TGTGCCAGCAGCGTAGCAGGTGACACTGAAGCTTTCTTT. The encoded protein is CASSVAGDTEAFF.

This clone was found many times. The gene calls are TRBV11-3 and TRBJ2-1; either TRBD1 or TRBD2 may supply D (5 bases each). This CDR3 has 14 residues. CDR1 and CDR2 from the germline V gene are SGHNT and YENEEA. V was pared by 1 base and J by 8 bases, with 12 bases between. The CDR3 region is CASSLGAGSDEQFF. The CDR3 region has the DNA TGTGCCAGCAGCTTAGGGGCAGGGAGCGATGAGCAGTTCTTC.